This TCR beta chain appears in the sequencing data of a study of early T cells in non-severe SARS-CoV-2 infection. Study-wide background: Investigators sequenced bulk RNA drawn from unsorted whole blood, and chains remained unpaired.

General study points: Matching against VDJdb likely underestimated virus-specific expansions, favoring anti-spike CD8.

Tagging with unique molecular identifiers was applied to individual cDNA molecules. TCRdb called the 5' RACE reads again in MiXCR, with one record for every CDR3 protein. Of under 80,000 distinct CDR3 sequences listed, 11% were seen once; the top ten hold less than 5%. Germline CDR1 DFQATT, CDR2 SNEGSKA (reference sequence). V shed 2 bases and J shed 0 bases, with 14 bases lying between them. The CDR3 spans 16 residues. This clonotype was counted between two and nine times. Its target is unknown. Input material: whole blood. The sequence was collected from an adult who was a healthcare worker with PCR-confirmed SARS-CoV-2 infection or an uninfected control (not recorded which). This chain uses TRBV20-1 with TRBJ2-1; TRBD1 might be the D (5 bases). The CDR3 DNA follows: TGCAGTGCTAGAACTAAGGGGATCGGCTCCTACAATGAGCAGTTCTTC. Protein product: CSARTKGIGSYNEQFF.